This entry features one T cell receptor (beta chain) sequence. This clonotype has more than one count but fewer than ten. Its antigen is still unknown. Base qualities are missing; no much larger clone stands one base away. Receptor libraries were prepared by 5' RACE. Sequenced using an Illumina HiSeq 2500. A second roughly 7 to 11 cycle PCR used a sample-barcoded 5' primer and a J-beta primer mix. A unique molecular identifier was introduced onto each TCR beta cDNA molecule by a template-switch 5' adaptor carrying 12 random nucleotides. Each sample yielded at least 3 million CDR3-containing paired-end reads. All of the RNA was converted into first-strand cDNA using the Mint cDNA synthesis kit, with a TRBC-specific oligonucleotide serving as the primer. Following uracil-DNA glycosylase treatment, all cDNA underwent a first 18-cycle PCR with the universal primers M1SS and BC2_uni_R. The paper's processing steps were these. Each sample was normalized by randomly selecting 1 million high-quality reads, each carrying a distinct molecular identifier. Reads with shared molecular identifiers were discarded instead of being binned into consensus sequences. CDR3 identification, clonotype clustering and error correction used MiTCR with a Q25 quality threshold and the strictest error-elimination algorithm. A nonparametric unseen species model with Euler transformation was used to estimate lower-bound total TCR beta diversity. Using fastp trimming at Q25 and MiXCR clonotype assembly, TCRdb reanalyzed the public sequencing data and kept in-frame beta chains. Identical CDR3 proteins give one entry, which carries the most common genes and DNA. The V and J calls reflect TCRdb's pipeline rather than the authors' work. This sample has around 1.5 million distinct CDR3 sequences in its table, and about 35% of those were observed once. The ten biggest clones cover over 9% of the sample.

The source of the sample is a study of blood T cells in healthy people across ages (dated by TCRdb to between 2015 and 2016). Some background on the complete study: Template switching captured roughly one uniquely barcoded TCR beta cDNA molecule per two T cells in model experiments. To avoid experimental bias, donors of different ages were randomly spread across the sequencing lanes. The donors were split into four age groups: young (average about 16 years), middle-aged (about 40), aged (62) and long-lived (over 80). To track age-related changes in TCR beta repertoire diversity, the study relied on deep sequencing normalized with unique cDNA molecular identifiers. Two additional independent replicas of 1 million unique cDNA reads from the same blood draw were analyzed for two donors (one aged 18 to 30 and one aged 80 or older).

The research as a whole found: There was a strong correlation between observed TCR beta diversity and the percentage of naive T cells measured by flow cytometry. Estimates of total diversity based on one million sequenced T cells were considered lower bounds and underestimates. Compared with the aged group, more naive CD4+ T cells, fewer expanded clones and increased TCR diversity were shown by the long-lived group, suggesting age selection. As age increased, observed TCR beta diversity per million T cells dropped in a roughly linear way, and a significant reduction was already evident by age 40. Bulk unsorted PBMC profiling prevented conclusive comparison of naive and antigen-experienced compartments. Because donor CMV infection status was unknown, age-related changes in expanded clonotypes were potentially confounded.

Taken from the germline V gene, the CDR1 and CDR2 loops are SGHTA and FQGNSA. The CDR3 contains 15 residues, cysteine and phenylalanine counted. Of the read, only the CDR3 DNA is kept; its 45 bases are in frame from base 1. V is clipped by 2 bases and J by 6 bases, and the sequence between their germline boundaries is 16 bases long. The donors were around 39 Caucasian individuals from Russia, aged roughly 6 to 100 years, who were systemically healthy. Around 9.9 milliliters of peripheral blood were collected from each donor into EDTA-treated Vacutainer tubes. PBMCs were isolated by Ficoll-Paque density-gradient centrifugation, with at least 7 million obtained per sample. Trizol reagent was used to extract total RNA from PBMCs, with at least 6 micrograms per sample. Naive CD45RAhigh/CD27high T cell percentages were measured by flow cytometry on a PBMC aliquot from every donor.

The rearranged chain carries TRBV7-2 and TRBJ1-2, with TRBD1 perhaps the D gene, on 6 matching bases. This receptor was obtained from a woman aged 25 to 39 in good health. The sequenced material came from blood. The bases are TGTGCCAGCAGCTTAAACGGATGGGGGCTCGATGGCTACACCTTC. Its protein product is CASSLNGWGLDGYTF.